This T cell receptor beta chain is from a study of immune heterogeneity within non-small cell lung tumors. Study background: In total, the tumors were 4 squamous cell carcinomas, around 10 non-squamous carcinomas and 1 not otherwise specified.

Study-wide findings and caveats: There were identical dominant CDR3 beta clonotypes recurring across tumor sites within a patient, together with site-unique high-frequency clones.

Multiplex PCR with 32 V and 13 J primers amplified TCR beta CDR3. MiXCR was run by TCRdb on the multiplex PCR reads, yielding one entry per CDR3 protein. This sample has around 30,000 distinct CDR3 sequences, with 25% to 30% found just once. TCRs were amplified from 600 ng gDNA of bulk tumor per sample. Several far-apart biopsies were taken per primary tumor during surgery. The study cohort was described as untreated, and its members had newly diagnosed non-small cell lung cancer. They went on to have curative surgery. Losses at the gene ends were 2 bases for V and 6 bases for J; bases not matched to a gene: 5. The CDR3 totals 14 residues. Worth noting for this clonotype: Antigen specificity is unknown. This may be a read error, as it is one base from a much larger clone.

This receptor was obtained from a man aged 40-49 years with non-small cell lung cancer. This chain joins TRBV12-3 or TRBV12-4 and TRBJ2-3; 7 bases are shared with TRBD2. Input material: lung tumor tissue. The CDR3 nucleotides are TGTGCCAGCAGTTTATGGAGGCGGGAGGATACGCAGTATTTT. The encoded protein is CASSLWRREDTQYF.